A single sample is the source of the 20 T cell receptor beta chains below, sequenced in a study of blood T cell repertoires in COVID-19. Clones were sequenced by immunoSEQ multiplex PCR, and TCRdb holds only the in-frame ones, with some missing. The sample consists of 500,000 or so clones, roughly 87% of them appearing once. What was sequenced was PBMCs or T cells enriched from blood (not recorded which). These receptors originate from a young woman who had recovered from COVID-19.

The chain links TRBV5-1 to TRBJ1-2; 9 bases match TRBD1. The CDR3 sequence is 16 residues long. In germline, CDR1 is SGHRS, CDR2 YFSETQ. The trim removed 4 bases at V and 4 bases at J, leaving 11 bases unmatched. The CDR3 DNA sequence: TGCGCCAGCAGCGAGACAGACAGGGGGGGAGTCTATGGCTACACCTTC. It codes for CASSETDRGGVYGYTF.

The CDR3 bases are TGCGCCAGCAGCTTGGGGCCGACAGGCCCCGATCATTCACCCCTCCACTTT. Translating gives CASSLGPTGPDHSPLHF. The V gene is TRBV5-1, the J gene TRBJ1-6; possible D gene TRBD1, 6 bases. V lost 0 bases and J 8 bases, leaving 18 bases between the germline ends. CDR3 size: 17 residues. Germline loops: CDR1 SGHRS, CDR2 YFSETQ.

The V call is TRBV5-1, the J call TRBJ2-3; the match to TRBD2 covers 11 bases. V lost 7 bases to trimming and J lost 1 base; unmatched junction nucleotides: 11. Per the germline V gene, CDR1 is SGHRS and CDR2 is YFSETQ. The CDR3 runs to 17 residues. The CDR3 reads CASRDLLSGGGTDTQYF. The CDR3 DNA reads as TGCGCCAGCCGGGACTTACTTAGCGGGGGGGGCACAGATACGCAGTATTTT.

CDR3 nucleotides: TGTGCCAGCTTAGGACAGAATAACTATGGCTACACCTTC. Translated, it gives CASLGQNNYGYTF. The chain couples TRBV9 to TRBJ1-2; weak D call: TRBD1 (6 bases). The V gene's germline CDR1 is SGDLS and CDR2 YYNGEE. The CDR3 has 13 amino acids. V lost 7 bases to trimming and J lost 1 base, with 11 bases between them.

V is TRBV6-6 and J is TRBJ2-7; 11 nucleotides line up with TRBD1. The CDR3 covers 15 residues. V shed 5 bases and J 2 bases; nucleotides not matched to a gene: 5. Germline V gene data show CDR1 as MNHNY and CDR2 as SVGAGI (reference sequence). CDR3 sequence (DNA): TGTGCCAGCAGTAAACCGGGACAGGGGGCCTACGAGCAGTACTTC. As protein: CASSKPGQGAYEQYF.

The rearrangement joins TRBV7-9 to TRBJ2-5; TRBD2 matches at 10 bases. CDR3 length: 17 residues. Unmatched junction bases numbered 7, after V lost 1 base and J lost 2 bases. CDR1 SEHNR and CDR2 FQNEAQ come from the germline V gene (reference sequence). The CDR3 DNA is TGTGCCAGCAGCTTAGACGCACCTAGCGGGGGTCAAGAGACCCAGTACTTC. Translation: CASSLDAPSGGQETQYF.

The chain couples TRBV7-2 to TRBJ2-1; 8 bases map to TRBD1. J gave up 9 bases and V 1 base, and 8 bases lay outside the gene matches. Germline CDR1 and CDR2: SGHTA and FQGNSA. The CDR3 sequence is 15 residues long. The CDR3 sequence: CASSLVVDRGGEQFF. The CDR3 nucleotides are TGTGCCAGCAGCTTAGTTGTTGACAGGGGAGGTGAGCAGTTCTTC.

The V call is TRBV6-5, the J call TRBJ2-6; TRBD1 matches 8 bases. V was clipped by 8 bases and J by 0 bases; unmatched bases: 3. The CDR3 sequence is 15 residues long. The germline V gene encodes CDR1 MNHEY and CDR2 SVGAGI. The chain's CDR3 is CASGTGISGANVLTF. The CDR3, as DNA: TGTGCCAGCGGGACAGGTATCTCTGGGGCCAACGTCCTGACTTTC.

As concerns this clone: Other nucleotide sequences from this sample produce the same CDR3. The chain combines TRBV3-1 (or the pseudogene TRBV3-2) with TRBJ1-2; unclear D gene. Per the germline V gene, CDR1 is LGHDT and CDR2 is YNNKEL (reference sequence). V lost 1 base, J lost 1 base, and 10 bases lay in between. The CDR3 covers 15 residues. The DNA for the CDR3 is TGTGCCAGCAGCCAAGGGCCAGGAGGTAACTATGGCTACACCTTC. It yields the protein CASSQGPGGNYGYTF.

This rearrangement joins TRBV5-1 to TRBJ2-5, with 9 bases identical to TRBD2. Unmatched junction bases numbered 5, after V lost 3 bases and J lost 2 bases. This CDR3 region has 15 residues. In germline, CDR1 is SGHRS, CDR2 YFSETQ. DNA for the CDR3: TGCGCCAGCAGCTCACTAGCGGGCCCTCAAGAGACCCAGTACTTC. Amino acid sequence: CASSSLAGPQETQYF.

The gene calls are TRBV10-1 and TRBJ2-1; no clear D gene. The CDR3 extends over 14 amino acids. Trimming removed 2 bases from V and 9 bases from J, with 14 bases in between. Germline V CDR1 and CDR2: WNHNN, SYGVQD (reference sequence). The CDR3 DNA reads as TGCGCCAGCAGTGAGGCGCCCTTACCGGGTGAGCAGTTCTTC. Translating it yields CASSEAPLPGEQFF.

V is TRBV2 and J is TRBJ1-5; 9 bases line up with TRBD1. The germline CDR1 and CDR2 sequences are SNHLY and FYNNEI. V was pared by 5 bases and J by 7 bases, with 6 bases of the junction left unmatched. This CDR3 region has 14 residues. The DNA for the CDR3 is TGTGCCAGCAGTCGGGGACAGGGTGGACAGCCCCAGCATTTT. It encodes CASSRGQGGQPQHF.

This clone appeared a few times. V is TRBV27 and J is TRBJ2-7, with D perhaps matching TRBD2 (7 bases). V was shortened by 2 bases and J by 9 bases, with 20 bases between the two germline ends. Germline CDR1 and CDR2: MNHEY and SMNVEV (reference sequence). CDR3 length: 15 amino acids. This CDR3 reads CASSLTGGRTTVQYF. CDR3 nucleotides: TGTGCCAGCAGTTTAACCGGGGGGCGCACTACGGTGCAGTACTTC.

V usage is TRBV29-1 and J usage is TRBJ2-5, with 11 bases that match TRBD2. This CDR3 is built from 14 residues. Germline CDR1 reads SQVTM; CDR2 reads ANQGSEA. V was clipped by 4 bases and J by 1 base; unmatched bases: 2. CDR3 protein: CSVGLAGIQETQYF. In DNA form, the CDR3 reads TGCAGCGTTGGACTAGCGGGGATCCAAGAGACCCAGTACTTC. The full variable domain, its missing parts supplied by reference TRBV29-1 and TRBJ2-5, is SAVISQKPSRDICQRGTSLTIQCQVDSQVTMMFWYRQQPGQSLTLIATANQGSEATYESGFVIDKFPISRPNLTFSTLTVSNMSPEDSSIYLCSVGLAGIQETQYFGPGTRLLVL.

The CDR3 DNA is TGTGCCAGTAGTATAGATTCGGCACAGCCCTACGAGCAGTACTTC. This translates into CASSIDSAQPYEQYF. The rearrangement links TRBV19 to TRBJ2-7; D is undetermined. The germline V and J ends were trimmed by 0 bases and 2 bases, with 11 bases remaining between them. This CDR3 spans 15 amino acids. Per the germline V gene, CDR1 is LNHDA and CDR2 is SQIVND (reference sequence).

The chain carries TRBV5-6 and TRBJ1-1; 8 bases map to TRBD1. V lost 4 bases to trimming and J lost 8 bases; unmatched junction nucleotides: 7. Germline values: CDR1 SGHDT, CDR2 YYEEEE. The length of the CDR3 is 13 residues. The CDR3 DNA sequence: TGTGCCAGCAGCGGTACGGGACAGGCAGAAGCTTTCTTT. Its protein product is CASSGTGQAEAFF.

This chain joins TRBV30 and TRBJ1-2; D remains ambiguous. Trimming removed 0 bases from V and 2 bases from J, with 10 bases in between. CDR1 GTSNPN and CDR2 SVGIG come from the germline V gene (reference sequence). The CDR3 has 14 amino acids. This CDR3 is CAWSVIGVNYGYTF. The CDR3 DNA is TGTGCCTGGAGTGTAATCGGGGTCAACTATGGCTACACCTTC. The complete variable domain, with remaining parts taken from reference TRBV30 and TRBJ1-2, reads SQTIHQWPATLVQPVGSPLSLECTVEGTSNPNLYWYRQAAGRGLQLLFYSVGIGQISSEVPQNLSASRPQDRQFILSSKKLLLSDSGFYLCAWSVIGVNYGYTFGSGTRLTVV.

This chain connects TRBV28 to TRBJ2-6; 9 bases map to TRBD1. V dropped 3 bases and J dropped 4; count of bases not matched to a gene: 10. Germline lookup yields CDR1 MDHEN and CDR2 SYDVKM. The CDR3 contains 18 residues. DNA for the CDR3: TGTGCCAGCAGTTTTCAGCGGGACAGGGAGTCCGGGGCCAACGTCCTGACTTTC. This sequence encodes CASSFQRDRESGANVLTF.

This chain links TRBV28 with TRBJ1-5, with D tentatively TRBD1 (6 bases). CDR1 is MDHEN and CDR2 is SYDVKM in the germline V gene. The length of the CDR3 is 18 residues. Trimming took off 3 bases at V and 3 bases at J, with 21 bases between the two ends. CDR3 sequence reads: CASSFSFLGTQNNQPQHF. Here the CDR3 DNA reads TGTGCCAGCAGTTTCTCTTTTCTCGGGACACAAAACAATCAGCCCCAGCATTTT.

V gene TRBV3-1 (or the pseudogene TRBV3-2) combines with J gene TRBJ2-3; 7 nucleotides align to TRBD2. Germline V lookup: CDR1 LGHDT, CDR2 YNNKEL (reference sequence). This CDR3 contains 15 residues. Trimming at V came to 1 base and at J to 5 bases, leaving 6 bases not matched to a gene. CDR3 coding DNA: TGTGCCAGCAGCCAAGGCGACCCGGGGGGAGATACGCAGTATTTT. Its translation: CASSQGDPGGDTQYF.